This T cell receptor (beta chain) originates from a study of T cells in Graves' hyperthyroidism and ophthalmopathy. Points from the study as a whole: Ophthalmopathy was predicted by the model a median of about six months ahead of onset.

Germline lookup yields CDR1 MGHDK and CDR2 SYGVNS. This CDR3 spans 14 amino acids. Trimming left V 2 bases short and J 3 bases short, with 10 bases between. What was amplified from RNA transcripts were TCR beta CDR3 regions. The HTBI primer set was used in a first-round RT-PCR of the TCR CDR3. TCRdb re-called the multiplex PCR reads through MiXCR, storing one row per CDR3 protein. The sample yields 550,000 to 700,000 distinct CDR3 sequences, 40% to 55% seen once. Each diagnosis drew on symptoms, thyroxine, TRAb, thyroid ultrasound and orbital computed tomography findings. Notes on this clonotype: Antigen specificity is unknown.

Sample: peripheral blood or thyroid tissue (not recorded which). The gene calls are TRBV25-1 and TRBJ2-5; D not resolved. The TCR was taken from an adult woman with Graves' disease, either hyperthyroidism or ophthalmopathy (not recorded which). The CDR3 here is CASSEPLEKETQYF. CDR3 in DNA: TGTGCCAGCAGTGAACCCCTAGAGAAAGAGACCCAGTACTTC.